The 28 T cell receptor beta chains reported below all come from one sample, sequenced in a study of beta chain features in type 1 diabetes. No antigen is known for these receptors. Study-wide results and caveats: Moderate yet significant TCRB CDR3 shortening was seen in Type 1 diabetes patients in all four CD4+ subsets.

Sequenced material consisted of expressed TCRB transcripts (all of the isolated RNA was reverse transcribed). Some clones are missing from TCRdb's copy, which holds only in-frame ones; the method was immunoSEQ multiplex PCR. Of 55,000 to 80,000 clones listed, around 49% were seen once; the top ten hold around 0.7%. Sequencing input: central memory CD4+ T cells from blood. These receptors originate from a man under 40 with type 1 diabetes.

The chain combines TRBV4-1 with TRBJ1-1, with a possible D match to TRBD1 (6 bases). Trimming took 0 bases from V and 12 from J, leaving 14 bases between them. The CDR3 is 13 residues long. Germline loops: CDR1 MGHRA, CDR2 YSYEKL. The chain's CDR3 is CASSQEEGGESFF. CDR3 DNA: TGCGCCAGCAGCCAAGAAGAGGGGGGGGAGTCTTTCTTT.

The V call is TRBV5-6, the J call TRBJ1-5; 10 nucleotides agree with TRBD1. The CDR3 totals 15 residues. Germline V lookup: CDR1 SGHDT, CDR2 YYEEEE. The V and J ends lost 6 bases and 6 bases, in that order; junction bases with no gene match: 9. The CDR3 spells CASTLTGGVGQPQHF. The CDR3 region has the DNA TGTGCCAGCACCCTGACAGGGGGCGTCGGTCAGCCCCAGCATTTT. The complete variable domain, with remaining parts taken from reference TRBV5-6 and TRBJ1-5, reads DAGVTQSPTHLIKTRGQQVTLRCSPKSGHDTVSWYQQALGQGPQFIFQYYEEEERQRGNFPDRFSGHQFPNYSSELNVNALLLGDSALYLCASTLTGGVGQPQHFGDGTRLSIL.

This clone showed up just a few times. The chain uses TRBV9 and TRBJ2-5; D not resolved. Deletions cut 0 bases from V and 2 bases from J, with 5 bases between. Germline CDR1 and CDR2: SGDLS and YYNGEE. The CDR3 consists of 13 residues. CDR3 DNA sequence: TGTGCCAGCAGCGTAGGTCTACAAGAGACCCAGTACTTC. Its protein product is CASSVGLQETQYF.

This clone showed up just a few times. As DNA, the CDR3 is TGTGCCAGCAGTGTAGGGGGAGTGTACGAGCAGTACTTC. It translates to CASSVGGVYEQYF. The chain uses TRBV6-6 and TRBJ2-7; D perhaps matches TRBD1 (6 bases). CDR1 is MNHNY and CDR2 is SVGAGI in the germline V gene (reference sequence). V lost 5 bases to trimming and J lost 4 bases, with 12 bases between them. The CDR3 runs to 13 residues.

This clone turned up a few times. The chain has TRBV29-1 and TRBJ2-7, with 7 bases aligning to TRBD2. This CDR3 region has 12 residues. V dropped 6 bases and J dropped 2; count of bases not matched to a gene: 4. The V gene's germline CDR1 is SQVTM and CDR2 ANQGSEA. The CDR3 nucleotides read TGCAGCGTGCGGGGGTCCACCTACGAGCAGTACTTC. Protein product: CSVRGSTYEQYF.

This clone was seen more than once but under ten times. The V and J genes are TRBV7-2 and TRBJ2-5, with 10 bases aligning to TRBD1. The CDR3 has 14 residues. V dropped 7 bases and J dropped 4; count of bases not matched to a gene: 6. CDR1 and CDR2 from the germline V gene are SGHTA and FQGNSA. The CDR3 DNA follows: TGTGCCAGCACCTCGGACAGGGGGGCAGAGACCCAGTACTTC. This encodes CASTSDRGAETQYF.

This clone was detected only a few times. The J gene is TRBJ2-3, the V gene TRBV7-9, with 11 bases aligning to TRBD2. Germline values: CDR1 SEHNR, CDR2 FQNEAQ (reference sequence). Unmatched junction bases numbered 6, after V lost 4 bases and J lost 3 bases. CDR3 length equals 16 residues. CDR3 residues: CASSSLGLAVTDTQYF. CDR3 nucleotides: TGTGCCAGCAGCTCCCTGGGACTAGCGGTAACAGATACGCAGTATTTT. Full variable domain (outside the CDR3, taken from reference TRBV7-9 and TRBJ2-3): DTGVSQNPRHKITKRGQNVTFRCDPISEHNRLYWYRQTLGQGPEFLTYFQNEAQLEKSRLLSDRFSAERPKGSFSTLEIQRTEQGDSAMYLCASSSLGLAVTDTQYFGPGTRLTVL.

This clone was counted only a few times. The rearrangement uses TRBV5-1 and TRBJ2-1; TRBD1 aligns across 7 bases. CDR1 is SGHRS and CDR2 is YFSETQ in the germline V gene. The ends lost 5 bases at V and 10 bases at J; junction bases unmatched: 6. This CDR3 has 12 residues. CDR3 DNA: TGCGCCAGCAGATATGACAGGGAAGAGCAGTTCTTC. Its translation: CASRYDREEQFF. The full variable domain, with the rest looked up from reference TRBV5-1 and TRBJ2-1, is KAGVTQTPRYLIKTRGQQVTLSCSPISGHRSVSWYQQTPGQGLQFLFEYFSETQRNKGNFPGRFSGRQFSNSRSEMNVSTLELGDSALYLCASRYDREEQFFGPGTRLTVL.

This clone was seen a few times. The chain has TRBV5-1 and TRBJ2-1, with D maybe TRBD2 (5 bases). Germline V CDR1 and CDR2: SGHRS, YFSETQ. The CDR3 contains 15 residues. Trimming pared 1 base from V and 2 bases from J, leaving 10 bases between. The CDR3 region is CASSLIRDAYNEQFF. The CDR3 bases are TGCGCCAGCAGCTTGATACGGGATGCCTACAATGAGCAGTTCTTC.

In this sample, this clone turned up a few times. The rearrangement links TRBV5-4 to TRBJ2-7, with TRBD2 identical over 12 bases. Trimming took 4 bases from V and 2 from J; bases not matched to a gene: 4. The CDR3 extends over 15 amino acids. Germline V gene sequence: CDR1 SGHNT, CDR2 YYREEE (reference sequence). CDR3 in amino acids: CASSQTSGSPYEQYF. Written as DNA, the CDR3 is TGTGCCAGCAGCCAGACTAGCGGGAGTCCCTACGAGCAGTACTTC.

The V gene is TRBV6-1, the J gene TRBJ2-3, with TRBD1 as a possible D gene (6 bases). CDR3 length: 16 amino acids. Trimming took 4 bases from V and 4 from J, leaving 18 bases between them. Germline values: CDR1 MNHNS, CDR2 SASEGT. CDR3 protein: CASSGGQGLVADTQYF. CDR3 in DNA: TGTGCCAGCAGTGGGGGCCAGGGGCTTGTTGCAGATACGCAGTATTTT.

V is TRBV19 and J is TRBJ1-5; a weak D match, TRBD1 (6 bases). Germline V CDR1 and CDR2: LNHDA, SQIVND (reference sequence). The CDR3 totals 16 residues. V was clipped by 3 bases and J by 1 base, with 13 bases between them. The CDR3 nucleotides read TGTGCCAGTAGTATCATAGTCCAGGGGAGCAATCAGCCCCAGCATTTT. Translating gives CASSIIVQGSNQPQHF.

CDR3 bases: TGTGCCGGGAGGGAGGGAGGAAGTACCGGGGAGCTGTTTTTT. Translated: CAGREGGSTGELFF. The chain employs TRBV19 and TRBJ2-2, with 7 positions matching TRBD2. Germline V gene sequence: CDR1 LNHDA, CDR2 SQIVND (reference sequence). The CDR3 totals 14 residues. With 11 bases clipped from V and 5 bases from J, the junction kept 11 bases outside the gene matches. The full variable domain, completed using reference TRBV19 and TRBJ2-2, is DGGITQSPKYLFRKEGQNVTLSCEQNLNHDAMYWYRQDPGQGLRLIYYSQIVNDFQKGDIAEGYSVSREKKESFPLTVTSAQKNPTAFYLCAGREGGSTGELFFGEGSRLTVL.

The chain joins TRBV30 to TRBJ1-1; 7 nucleotides agree with TRBD1. Germline lookup yields CDR1 GTSNPN and CDR2 SVGIG (reference sequence). With V trimmed by 1 base and J by 4 bases, 9 bases remained unmatched. There are 15 residues in the CDR3. The CDR3 loop is CAWSGQGVTSTEAFF. The CDR3 DNA reads as TGTGCCTGGAGTGGACAGGGCGTTACCAGCACTGAAGCTTTCTTT.

This sequence joins TRBV10-3 and TRBJ1-5; 8 nucleotides align to TRBD1. The V and J ends lost 4 bases and 5 bases, in that order; junction bases with no gene match: 1. The CDR3 covers 13 residues. Germline CDR1 ENHRY, CDR2 SYGVKD. CDR3 residues: CAISAGGDQPQHF. For the CDR3, the DNA is TGTGCCATCAGTGCAGGGGGCGATCAGCCCCAGCATTTT.

This clone was detected only a few times. This rearrangement joins TRBV2 to TRBJ2-7, with D maybe TRBD2 (6 bases). CDR1 and CDR2 from the germline V gene are SNHLY and FYNNEI. CDR3 length: 15 residues. V dropped 4 bases and J dropped 6 bases, with 19 bases sitting between them. Here the CDR3 DNA reads TGTGCCAGCAGTGGGGCCGGGACTCTCCTGGGCGAGCAGTACTTC. This codes for CASSGAGTLLGEQYF.

This clone has just a few counts. V is TRBV6-6 and J is TRBJ2-5; TRBD2 matches 7 bases. J gave up 3 bases and V 7 bases, and 8 bases lay outside the gene matches. The CDR3 spans 14 residues. CDR1 is MNHNY and CDR2 is SVGAGI in the germline V gene (reference sequence). The CDR3 sequence: CASKKSGGEETQYF. CDR3 sequence (DNA): TGTGCCAGCAAGAAATCGGGGGGTGAAGAGACCCAGTACTTC.

The V call is TRBV9, the J call TRBJ2-2; 12 bases are a match to TRBD2. Losses at the gene ends were 1 base for V and 4 bases for J; bases not matched to a gene: 2. Germline lookup yields CDR1 SGDLS and CDR2 YYNGEE. This CDR3 region has 16 residues. CDR3 nucleotide sequence: TGTGCCAGCAGCGTAACTAGCGGGAGGTCCACCGGGGAGCTGTTTTTT. It codes for CASSVTSGRSTGELFF.

The rearrangement links TRBV6-1 to TRBJ2-7, with D perhaps matching TRBD2 (7 bases). Deletions cut 1 base from V and 4 bases from J, with 14 bases between. Germline CDR1 MNHNS, CDR2 SASEGT. The CDR3 runs 15 residues. The CDR3, as DNA: TGTGCCAGCAGTGAAGGGGGGGGGACACTATACGAGCAGTACTTC. Translated, it gives CASSEGGGTLYEQYF.

This chain connects TRBV18 to TRBJ2-7; unclear D gene. Germline lookup yields CDR1 KGHSH and CDR2 LQKENI. There are 12 residues in the CDR3. The V end lost 3 bases, the J end lost 3 bases, and 6 bases lay between the germline ends. CDR3 in DNA: TGTGCCAGCTCACCGGCAGGCTACGAGCAGTACTTC. This codes for CASSPAGYEQYF. The complete variable domain, with remaining parts taken from reference TRBV18 and TRBJ2-7, reads NAGVMQNPRHLVRRRGQEARLRCSPMKGHSHVYWYRQLPEEGLKFMVYLQKENIIDESGMPKERFSAEFPKEGPSILRIQQVVRGDSAAYFCASSPAGYEQYFGPGTRLTVT.

This clone came up a few times. The rearrangement links TRBV5-1 to TRBJ2-1; 12 positions agree with TRBD2. The germline V gene has CDR1 SGHRS and CDR2 YFSETQ. The CDR3 length is 15 residues. Trimming cost V 0 bases and J 6 bases; bases outside gene matches: 1. Written as DNA, the CDR3 is TGCGCCAGCAGCTTGGGACTAGCGGGGGTCAATGAGCAGTTCTTC. Its protein is CASSLGLAGVNEQFF.

The chain carries TRBV7-2 and TRBJ1-2; 9 nucleotides align to TRBD1. The junction had 5 bases not matched to a gene; V was cut back by 5 bases and J by 4 bases. The CDR3 spans 14 residues. The germline V gene encodes CDR1 SGHTA and CDR2 FQGNSA. As DNA, the CDR3 is TGTGCCAGCAGCCGGGACAGGGAAAGCTATGGCTACACCTTC. Its translation is CASSRDRESYGYTF.

The chain is built from TRBV9 and TRBJ2-7; a weak D match, TRBD2 (6 bases). Germline CDR1 and CDR2: SGDLS and YYNGEE. Trimming took 3 bases from V and 3 from J, leaving 13 bases between them. This CDR3 contains 14 residues. DNA of the CDR3: TGTGCCAGCAGCGCCACGGGACTGGTCTACGAGCAGTACTTC. This encodes CASSATGLVYEQYF.

The V call is TRBV25-1, the J call TRBJ2-2; 7 bases are a match to TRBD1. Germline loops: CDR1 MGHDK, CDR2 SYGVNS. This CDR3 is built from 11 residues. V was clipped by 9 bases and J by 8 bases; unmatched bases: 3. CDR3 residues: CASRGPGELFF. The DNA for the CDR3 is TGTGCCAGTAGGGGGCCGGGGGAGCTGTTTTTT.

This clone has more than one count but fewer than ten. The J gene is TRBJ2-2, the V gene TRBV11-3; a possible D gene is TRBD1 (6 bases). Germline V gene lookup returns CDR1 SGHNT and CDR2 YENEEA. The CDR3 extends over 17 amino acids. With 4 bases removed from V and 0 bases from J, the gap between germline ends came to 15 bases. CDR3: CASSSPPGTPNTGELFF. The CDR3 DNA reads TGTGCCAGCAGCTCACCCCCCGGGACACCGAACACCGGGGAGCTGTTTTTT.

A word on this clone: The junction does not match germline at one end; this may be a read error. The chain has TRBV5-1 and TRBJ2-2; 9 nucleotides line up with TRBD1. Germline lookup yields CDR1 SGHRS and CDR2 YFSETQ. The CDR3 runs to 13 residues. The CDR3 sequence is CVSSRQGAGELFF. CDR3 bases: TGCGTCAGCAGCCGACAGGGGGCCGGGGAGCTGTTTTTT. Looking up the rest from reference TRBV5-1 and TRBJ2-2 gives the full variable domain: KAGVTQTPRYLIKTRGQQVTLSCSPISGHRSVSWYQQTPGQGLQFLFEYFSETQRNKGNFPGRFSGRQFSNSRSEMNVSTLELGDSALYLCVSSRQGAGELFFGEGSRLTVL.

The J gene is TRBJ2-4, the V gene TRBV10-3, with a tentative D call TRBD2 (6 bases). Trimming stripped 3 bases from V and 8 bases from J, with 17 bases between. Germline V gives CDR1 ENHRY, CDR2 SYGVKD. This CDR3 is 15 amino acids long. The CDR3 DNA sequence: TGTGCCATCAGTGACGCAGGCGGGATAAGCGACATTCAGTACTTC. Encoded protein: CAISDAGGISDIQYF.

V and J are TRBV10-3 and TRBJ2-3, with 7 bases aligning to TRBD1. V shed 6 bases, J shed 5 bases, and the junction held 2 bases outside the gene matches. Germline CDR1 and CDR2: ENHRY and SYGVKD. The CDR3 has 12 residues. The CDR3: CAISTGVDTQYF. CDR3 bases: TGTGCCATCAGCACAGGGGTAGATACGCAGTATTTT.